The next 22 T cell receptor beta chains were all read from a single sample in a study of T cell changes during pregnancy in multiple sclerosis. Here immunoSEQ multiplex PCR was the method, and the copy in TCRdb shows in-frame clones only, minus some. The sample has 90,000 to 100,000 clones, 80% to 95% seen once; the top ten hold 1.5%. Sequencing used peripheral blood, obtained in the first trimester of pregnancy. These receptor sequences come from a female donor with multiple sclerosis, enrolled in a pregnancy study.

This sequence joins TRBV30 and TRBJ1-1; 7 positions agree with TRBD1. The CDR3 length is 13 residues. V lost 2 bases, J lost 4 bases, and 4 bases stayed unmatched. CDR1 GTSNPN and CDR2 SVGIG come from the germline V gene (reference sequence). The CDR3: CAWSQGVGTEAFF. The CDR3 bases are TGTGCCTGGAGTCAGGGGGTAGGCACTGAAGCTTTCTTT.

CDR3 in DNA: TGTGCCAGCAACAACAGGGTATTGGTGAACACTGAAGCTTTCTTT. Residues: CASNNRVLVNTEAFF. The chain couples TRBV5-5 to TRBJ1-1; TRBD1 is a possible D gene (6 bases). This CDR3 comprises 15 residues. Trimming removed 6 bases at V and 0 bases at J, with 15 bases between. CDR1 is SGHKS and CDR2 is YYEKEE in the germline V gene (reference sequence).

The chain recombines TRBV2 with TRBJ1-5, with 8 bases that match TRBD1. This CDR3 comprises 17 residues. Germline CDR1 reads SNHLY; CDR2 reads FYNNEI. The V and J ends lost 2 bases and 4 bases, in that order; junction bases with no gene match: 10. The CDR3, as DNA: TGTGCCAGCAGTGAAAAGGTTCTTAGACAGGGGAATCAGCCCCAGCATTTT. Its translation: CASSEKVLRQGNQPQHF.

The chain has TRBV16 and TRBJ1-2; D is unresolved. V lost 6 bases and J 0 bases, leaving 14 bases between the germline ends. Looked up from germline, CDR1 is KGHSY and CDR2 is FQNENV. This CDR3 is built from 15 residues. The CDR3 region is CASSRVTPSNYGYTF. In DNA form, the CDR3 reads TGTGCCAGCAGTCGAGTGACACCCTCTAACTATGGCTACACCTTC.

The chain employs TRBV9 and TRBJ1-1, with 9 bases identical to TRBD1. The CDR3 length is 14 residues. CDR1 and CDR2 (germline): SGDLS, YYNGEE. The ends lost 2 bases at V and 2 bases at J; junction bases unmatched: 1. The CDR3 DNA is TGTGCCAGCAGCGTGGGACAGGGAAACACTGAAGCTTTCTTT. Translating it yields CASSVGQGNTEAFF.

V and J are TRBV5-4 and TRBJ2-4, with 12 nucleotides matching TRBD2. The V and J ends lost 0 bases and 4 bases, in that order; junction bases with no gene match: 5. The germline gives CDR1 SGHNT, CDR2 YYREEE (reference sequence). The CDR3 has 17 residues. In DNA, the CDR3 is TGTGCCAGCAGCTTGGAGACTAGCGGGGGACTAAAAAACATTCAGTACTTC. Its protein product is CASSLETSGGLKNIQYF.

V is TRBV28 and J is TRBJ2-1, with TRBD2 matching 11 bases. From germline, CDR1 is MDHEN and CDR2 SYDVKM. The CDR3 is 15 residues long. V lost 5 bases and J lost 8; bases outside the gene matches: 8. As DNA, the CDR3 is TGTGCCAGCAGTCCCCAGACTAGCGGGATCTATGAGCAGTTCTTC. Encoded protein: CASSPQTSGIYEQFF.

The chain carries TRBV5-4 and TRBJ2-1; 7 bases agree with TRBD2. With 0 bases clipped from V and 2 bases from J, the junction kept 8 bases outside the gene matches. This CDR3 is 17 amino acids long. The germline CDR1 and CDR2 sequences are SGHNT and YYREEE (reference sequence). CDR3 bases: TGTGCCAGCAGCTTGGATGAGGCGGGAGCCGCCTACAATGAGCAGTTCTTC. Protein sequence: CASSLDEAGAAYNEQFF.

This chain uses TRBV19 with TRBJ2-1, with a tentative D call TRBD2 (5 bases). Germline V gene lookup returns CDR1 LNHDA and CDR2 SQIVND (reference sequence). V was cut by 6 bases and J by 5 bases, with 11 bases left in between. The CDR3 extends over 13 amino acids. Written as DNA, the CDR3 is TGTGCCAGTAGAATTACTAGAAACAATGAGCAGTTCTTC. It specifies CASRITRNNEQFF.

The chain has TRBV6-5 and TRBJ1-2, with D possibly TRBD1 on 5 matching bases. The CDR3 has 13 amino acids. The V gene's germline CDR1 is MNHEY and CDR2 SVGAGI. V dropped 0 bases and J dropped 7 bases, with 9 bases sitting between them. The CDR3 loop reads CASSYSAGLGYTF. CDR3 DNA: TGTGCCAGCAGTTACTCGGCAGGGCTTGGCTACACCTTC.

The gene calls are TRBV30 and TRBJ1-4; no firm D call. Germline-derived CDR1 and CDR2 are GTSNPN and SVGIG (reference sequence). This CDR3 region has 15 residues. V was trimmed by 6 bases and J by 0 bases, leaving 14 bases between them. CDR3 sequence reads: CACPSPTATNEKLFF. In DNA form, the CDR3 reads TGTGCCTGCCCCTCGCCTACGGCAACTAATGAAAAACTGTTTTTT.

The chain couples TRBV6-5 to TRBJ2-3; 10 nucleotides line up with TRBD2. The germline V gene has CDR1 MNHEY and CDR2 SVGAGI. J lost 4 bases, V lost 0 bases, and 4 bases had no gene match. The CDR3 is 16 residues long. As DNA, the CDR3 is TGTGCCAGCAGTTACTCCCTAGCGGGAGTATCAGATACGCAGTATTTT. Translating gives CASSYSLAGVSDTQYF.

The CDR3 DNA reads as TGTGCCAGCAGTTTAGTCCGGGACTTCCCTAGCTCTGGGGCCAACGTCCTGACTTTC. Protein sequence: CASSLVRDFPSSGANVLTF. This chain uses TRBV27 with TRBJ2-6, with a possible D match to TRBD2 (6 bases). The CDR3 has 19 amino acids. Germline assignment: CDR1 MNHEY and CDR2 SMNVEV (reference sequence). The V end was cut by 2 bases, the J end by 0 bases, with 17 bases between.

The chain recombines TRBV19 with TRBJ1-1; 9 positions match TRBD1. V shed 3 bases, J shed 4 bases, and the junction held 3 bases outside the gene matches. The CDR3 runs 14 residues. Germline V gene sequence: CDR1 LNHDA, CDR2 SQIVND (reference sequence). CDR3 in DNA: TGTGCCAGTAGTATGGGACAGGGACCCACTGAAGCTTTCTTT. It yields the protein CASSMGQGPTEAFF.

This clone showed up just once. The gene calls are TRBV28 and TRBJ2-2; 11 positions match TRBD1. The germline CDR1 and CDR2 sequences are MDHEN and SYDVKM. This CDR3 is 15 amino acids long. V lost 5 bases and J lost 7; bases outside the gene matches: 6. CDR3 DNA sequence: TGTGCCAGCAGTGCCGGGACAGGGGGTGTCGGGGAGCTGTTTTTT. Protein sequence: CASSAGTGGVGELFF.

This clone was detected only a few times. V gene TRBV6-1 combines with J gene TRBJ1-1; the D is unclear. Germline V CDR1 and CDR2: MNHNS, SASEGT. The CDR3 runs to 12 residues. The germline V and J ends were trimmed by 1 base and 11 bases, with 11 bases remaining between them. The CDR3 DNA is TGTGCCAGCAGTGAAGGTCTGCGTACGGCTTTCTTT. Its translation: CASSEGLRTAFF.

The rearrangement joins TRBV2 to TRBJ1-2; 7 bases fit TRBD1. The length of the CDR3 is 14 residues. From germline, CDR1 is SNHLY and CDR2 FYNNEI. V shed 5 bases and J 2 bases; nucleotides not matched to a gene: 5. This CDR3 reads CASSLMGQNYGYTF. The CDR3 DNA follows: TGTGCCAGCAGTCTAATGGGACAGAACTATGGCTACACCTTC.

The chain has TRBV6-5 and TRBJ2-2, with a possible D match to TRBD1 (5 bases). Germline V CDR1 and CDR2: MNHEY, SVGAGI. Trimming shortened V by 2 bases and J by 4 bases, and 14 bases separated the two germline ends. This CDR3 is built from 16 residues. The CDR3 spells CASSYRQGSFTGELFF. The CDR3 DNA follows: TGTGCCAGCAGTTACCGGCAGGGATCATTCACCGGGGAGCTGTTTTTT.

This chain joins TRBV7-2 and TRBJ2-1; TRBD2 aligns across 8 bases. In germline, CDR1 is SGHTA, CDR2 FQGNSA. The CDR3 sequence is 15 residues long. The J segment lost 9 bases and the V segment lost 4 bases, leaving 11 bases of the junction unmatched. The CDR3: CASSSARTSLTEQFF. The CDR3 DNA reads as TGTGCCAGCAGCTCCGCCCGGACTAGCCTCACTGAGCAGTTCTTC. The full variable domain, with the rest looked up from reference TRBV7-2 and TRBJ2-1, is GAGVSQSPSNKVTEKGKDVELRCDPISGHTALYWYRQSLGQGLEFLIYFQGNSAPDKSGLPSDRFSAERTGGSVSTLTIQRTQQEDSAVYLCASSSARTSLTEQFFGPGTRLTVL.

This chain uses TRBV28 with TRBJ2-5; the D is unclear. Per germline, CDR1 MDHEN and CDR2 SYDVKM. This CDR3 region has 14 residues. Trimming stripped 4 bases from V and 1 base from J, with 10 bases between. The DNA of the CDR3 is TGTGCCAGCAGTTCCCGCGGCCCCCAAGAGACCCAGTACTTC. Translation gives CASSSRGPQETQYF.

This clone was seen only once. The V call is TRBV15, the J call TRBJ1-2; a possible D gene is TRBD1 (6 bases). The ends were cut back, 5 bases at V and 0 bases at J, with 16 bases in the middle. Germline V gene sequence: CDR1 LNHNV, CDR2 YYDKDF (reference sequence). The CDR3 totals 16 residues. This CDR3 is CATSGTQQGTNYGYTF. The CDR3 nucleotides are TGTGCCACCAGCGGCACCCAACAGGGAACTAACTATGGCTACACCTTC.

The table lists this clone with a count of one. The V gene is TRBV18, the J gene TRBJ2-7; 7 nucleotides match TRBD1. CDR1 KGHSH and CDR2 LQKENI come from the germline V gene. V was clipped by 2 bases and J by 0 bases; unmatched bases: 1. The CDR3 length is 14 residues. CDR3 DNA: TGTGCCAGCTCACCAAACAGGGGCTCCTACGAGCAGTACTTC. Residues: CASSPNRGSYEQYF.